This T cell receptor (beta chain) was sequenced in a study of blood T cell repertoires in COVID-19. At the level of the study: Some COVID-19 samples were acute and others convalescent; all came from the United States, Italy and Spain. In each case, the material was cDNA or gDNA derived from T cells, B-cell-depleted T cells, or PBMCs.

Of note for this clone: Other DNA sequences in the sample encode the same CDR3.

V lost 5 bases and J lost 3, with 8 bases in between. The CDR3 runs 13 residues. Per the original data handling: How many nucleated cells were present was estimated from reference gene primer amplification. Using immunoSEQ multiplex PCR, the repertoire was profiled, and TCRdb retains in-frame clones only, with some absent. That table gives V, J and clone size, and the DNA gave D and trimming. Of under 250,000 clones listed, roughly four fifths are singletons. Sequencing was carried out using peripheral blood. The origin of this receptor is a woman between 40 and 50 years old with acute or convalescent COVID-19. The chain links TRBV12-3 or TRBV12-4 to TRBJ1-3; unclear D gene. In DNA form, the CDR3 reads TGTGCCAGCAGTCCCAGCGGTGGAAACACCATATATTTT. Its protein is CASSPSGGNTIYF.